This TCR beta chain comes out of a study of vaccination and CD4 T cells after COVID-19. Overall study: Overlapping SARS-CoV-2, HCoV-NL63, HCoV-OC43 and HCoV-229E spike peptides were used to stimulate cells. Cultures serving as controls received a peptide pool (CEFX or HIV-1 Nef) or no peptide.

Regarding treatment: roughly 10-day PBMC culture with coronavirus spike peptide pools or control peptides (ViraFEST assay). The culture of around 2 million PBMCs per well included approximately 9 IU/ml IL-2 and roughly 10 ug/ml peptide pools. Researchers used the Oncomine TCR Beta short-read assay to sequence DNA from cultured CD4+ T cells. TCRdb re-derived calls from the PCR reads in MiXCR, one entry per CDR3 protein. Of 7,000 to 9,500 distinct CDR3 sequences listed, approximately 57% are singletons. V lost 4 bases and J lost 6, with 15 bases in between. Germline assignment: CDR1 ENHRY and CDR2 SYGVKD. The CDR3 covers 15 residues. To note about this clonotype: Its antigen is not identified.

The chain combines TRBV10-3 with TRBJ2-2; D tentatively reads TRBD1 or TRBD2 (5 bases each). This sample comprised cultured CD4+ T cells from blood, obtained after SARS-CoV-2 vaccination. The source of this sequence is a human donor with COVID-19. The CDR3 region is CAISGTGVGPGELFF. CDR3 sequence (DNA): TGTGCCATCAGTGGGACCGGGGTGGGGCCCGGGGAGCTGTTTTTT.